This TCR beta chain emerged from a study of T cells in Graves' hyperthyroidism and ophthalmopathy (dated by TCRdb to about 2019). As for the study more broadly: Peripheral blood samples were taken at initial diagnosis, before any treatment was given. For training and testing, the roughly 100 patients in the discovery cohort were randomly divided in a 7:3 ratio. In six Graves' hyperthyroidism patients, the study also compared T-cell repertoires from thyroid tissue with T-cell repertoires from blood. After sampling, hyperthyroidism patients received methimazole starting at 30 mg daily, and ophthalmopathy patients received high-dose intravenous methylprednisolone. An independent validation cohort of 18 to 20 hyperthyroidism patients and about 15 patients who later progressed to ophthalmopathy tested prospective prediction of ophthalmopathy. To identify distinguishing TCR V-J signatures, a discovery cohort of 100 patients was used, comprising under 45 with Graves' ophthalmopathy and about 59 with stable Graves' hyperthyroidism. TCR Vbeta CDR3 sequencing of some 140 peripheral blood samples (roughly 43 ophthalmopathy, about 74 hyperthyroidism and around 17 progressor patients) is reported in the paper. Study-wide findings and limitations: Sample size was not statistically predetermined, and blinding of investigators to group allocation was not performed. In validation, the model predicted progression to ophthalmopathy a median of approximately 6.3 months before onset, with about 71% sensitivity and almost 75% specificity. Most expanded thyroid clonotypes (frequency above 0.001) were also detected in blood, a finding suggesting that blood repertoires may reflect thyroid immune responses. A model built on a 13 V-J signature distinguished ophthalmopathy from stable hyperthyroidism, reaching about 88% sensitivity and approximately 81% specificity in cross-validation and 80%/75% in testing.

In the ophthalmopathy patients, disease was moderately to severely active, with a Clinical Activity Score of 3 or more, a NOSPECS grade of 4 or more, and a duration of less than 3 months. The study excluded patients with uncontrolled infections, other autoimmune diseases, pregnancy or lactation. Diagnoses were based on clinical symptoms, serum thyroxine and TRAb, thyroid ultrasound and orbital computed tomography. Ficoll-Paque density gradient centrifugation was used to isolate PBMCs from about 10 ml of fresh peripheral blood. Total RNA was extracted with Trizol reagent, and quality was checked on an Agilent 2100 Bioanalyzer. The TCR beta CDR3 regions were amplified from the RNA transcripts. The first round of RT-PCR for the TCR CDR3 was performed with the HTBI primer set and the Qiagen OneStep RT-PCR kit. Libraries were constructed in a second round of multiplex PCR, after which size selection and purification were performed. Paired-end sequencing of the libraries was performed with 100 bp reads on an Illumina HiSeq2000. On the authors' methods: SOAPnuke was used to process the raw data, with reads discarded if the reads contained adapters or uncalled bases, had a mean Phred below 15, or lacked an exact constant-primer or identifier match. High-quality paired reads were merged using COPE v1.2.5, and each unique nucleotide sequence was defined as a clonotype. MiTCR v1.1 was used to align the clonotypes against IMGT TRBV, TRBD and TRBJ reference segments. The analysis included only V-J combinations with a frequency above 0.0001, which together covered 99.2% of the repertoires. A TCS score was defined as the ratio between F50 (clonal expansion) and ExV (chaos), using BLOSUM62-based TCRdist between CDR3 peptides within each V-J. Welch's t-statistics and random forest reduced 450 to 600 V-J features to 13, which were used in a naive Bayes classifier (R e1071). TCRdb handled the public reads itself, with Q25 trimming in fastp and clone calling in MiXCR, and kept productive beta chains. Each entry merges the rows of one CDR3 protein and shows their most common DNA and genes. The V and J calls shown here were made by TCRdb, not taken from the authors' results. A total of around 540,000 distinct CDR3 sequences appear in this sample, more than 15% of them only once. The biggest ten clones account for less than 30% of the sample.

The CDR3 sequence holds 13 residues, the cysteine and phenylalanine included. This entry keeps only the CDR3 DNA: 39 bases, framed from base 1. As encoded in the germline V gene (reference sequence), CDR1 is DFQATT while CDR2 is SNEGSKA. A distance of 10 bases separates the germline ends of V and J, which lose 2 bases and 2 bases respectively. This clonotype showed up just a few times. The antigen it recognizes is unknown. Base qualities are not at hand, and no much larger clone is one base apart. The rearrangement joined TRBV20-1 to TRBJ2-7; TRBD2 could be the D gene, as 6 bases match. The TCR originated in a woman aged 30 to 39 with Graves' ophthalmopathy. Specimen: blood. The DNA sequence is given as TGCAGTGCTAGAAGGGCGGGGACCTACGAGCAGTACTTC. This encodes CSARRAGTYEQYF.